Presented here are 17 T cell receptor beta chains from one specimen sequenced in a study of vaccination and CD4 T cells after COVID-19. With the Oncomine TCR Beta short-read assay, DNA from cultured CD4+ T cells was sequenced. TCRdb called the PCR reads again in MiXCR, with one record for every CDR3 protein. This table has 15,000 or so distinct CDR3 sequences, 50% to 75% appearing once. Treatment noted: approximately nine-day PBMC culture with coronavirus spike peptide pools or control peptides (ViraFEST assay). These receptors lack a known antigen. Sequenced input: CD4+ T cells from blood, cultured in vitro. These receptors all stem from a human donor who had recovered from COVID-19.

CDR3 DNA sequence: TGCAGTGCTAGAAACCCCTCGGGGGGTTCATCTGAGCAGTTCTTC. Its translation: CSARNPSGGSSEQFF. The chain links TRBV20-1 to TRBJ2-1, with 7 nucleotides matching TRBD2. The trim removed 2 bases at V and 9 bases at J, leaving 13 bases unmatched. The CDR3 contains 15 residues. Germline lookup yields CDR1 DFQATT and CDR2 SNEGSKA (reference sequence).

This clonotype has only one observation. This chain links TRBV20-1 with TRBJ2-4; tentatively, D is TRBD2 (6 bases). Germline lookup yields CDR1 DFQATT and CDR2 SNEGSKA (reference sequence). V lost 6 bases and J 1 base, leaving 22 bases between the germline ends. The CDR3 runs 17 residues. DNA for the CDR3: TGCAGTGCCGCATCACTCGCTGGAGGGCCTGCCAAAAACATTCAGTACTTC. Protein product: CSAASLAGGPAKNIQYF.

The rearrangement uses TRBV6-1 and TRBJ2-5; unclear D gene. CDR1 and CDR2 (germline): MNHNS, SASEGT. The CDR3 is 13 residues long. Deletions cut 4 bases from V and 5 bases from J, with 11 bases between. In DNA form, the CDR3 reads TGTGCCAGCAGTGTACAGCGTAGGGAGACCCAGTACTTC. It encodes CASSVQRRETQYF.

The gene calls are TRBV20-1 and TRBJ1-3; D remains ambiguous. CDR3 length equals 14 residues. With 1 base removed from V and 2 bases from J, the gap between germline ends came to 9 bases. Looked up from germline, CDR1 is DFQATT and CDR2 is SNEGSKA (reference sequence). The CDR3 bases are TGCAGTGCTAGAGGATGGGGAGCTGGAAACACCATATATTTT. Encoded protein: CSARGWGAGNTIYF.

CDR3: CASSFIREETQYF. The CDR3 DNA follows: TGTGCCAGCAGCTTTATCCGGGAAGAGACCCAGTACTTC. The chain combines TRBV7-3 with TRBJ2-5; D ambiguous. Germline assignment: CDR1 SGHTA and CDR2 FQGTGA. The V and J ends lost 3 bases and 3 bases respectively, with 8 bases between them. This CDR3 is 13 amino acids long.

The chain carries TRBV30 and TRBJ2-7, with 9 bases fitting TRBD1. The CDR3 consists of 17 residues. The germline V gene encodes CDR1 GTSNPN and CDR2 SVGIG (reference sequence). The ends lost 0 bases at V and 2 bases at J; junction bases unmatched: 11. CDR3 in amino acids: CAWSVYRGRLRTYEQYF. The CDR3 bases are TGTGCCTGGAGTGTTTACAGGGGGCGATTAAGGACCTACGAGCAGTACTTC.

The gene calls are TRBV20-1 and TRBJ2-3; 7 bases are a match to TRBD2. CDR1 DFQATT and CDR2 SNEGSKA come from the germline V gene (reference sequence). There are 15 residues in the CDR3. Trimming took 5 bases from V and 6 from J; bases not matched to a gene: 14. Here the CDR3 reads CSAFLLAPGGDTQYF. CDR3 DNA sequence: TGCAGTGCTTTCCTACTAGCCCCCGGGGGGGATACGCAGTATTTT.

This clonotype appeared a few times. The rearrangement links TRBV7-8 to TRBJ1-2; 9 bases map to TRBD1. V shed 5 bases, J shed 4 bases, and the junction held 8 bases outside the gene matches. Germline V gene lookup returns CDR1 SGHVS and CDR2 FQNEAQ. There are 15 residues in the CDR3. CDR3 nucleotides: TGTGCCAGCAGCCCCTGGGACAGGGAGAGCTATGGCTACACCTTC. It translates to CASSPWDRESYGYTF. The full variable domain, rest sourced from reference TRBV7-8 and TRBJ1-2, is GAGVSQSPRYKVAKRGQDVALRCDPISGHVSLFWYQQALGQGPEFLTYFQNEAQLDKSGLPSDRFFAERPEGSVSTLKIQRTQQEDSAVYLCASSPWDRESYGYTFGSGTRLTVV.

This chain connects TRBV20-1 to TRBJ1-2; TRBD1 matches 9 bases. CDR1 is DFQATT and CDR2 is SNEGSKA in the germline V gene (reference sequence). V lost 4 bases to trimming and J lost 7 bases; unmatched junction nucleotides: 7. The CDR3 runs 13 residues. The CDR3 here is CSAIEQGASGYTF. CDR3 in DNA: TGCAGTGCTATAGAACAGGGGGCCTCTGGCTACACCTTC.

V and J are TRBV6-1 and TRBJ2-1, with a weak D call TRBD1 (7 bases). The CDR3 runs to 15 residues. Deletions cut 5 bases from V and 7 bases from J, with 18 bases between. Per germline, CDR1 MNHNS and CDR2 SASEGT. CDR3 protein: CASSPQGGAINEQFF. The CDR3 bases are TGTGCCAGCAGTCCCCAGGGGGGAGCGATAAATGAGCAGTTCTTC.

This chain connects TRBV7-6 to TRBJ1-1, with TRBD1 matching 8 bases. The germline gives CDR1 SGHVS, CDR2 FNYEAQ. CDR3 length: 14 residues. After removal of 1 base from V and 4 bases from J, the junction contained 2 bases not matched to a gene. The CDR3 protein is CASSLVTGATEAFF. CDR3 coding DNA: TGTGCCAGCAGCTTAGTGACAGGGGCCACTGAAGCTTTCTTT.

This clonotype was picked up a small number of times. The rearrangement uses TRBV20-1 and TRBJ2-5; TRBD1 aligns across 8 bases. CDR1 is DFQATT and CDR2 is SNEGSKA in the germline V gene (reference sequence). The V segment lost 1 base and the J segment 5 bases; nucleotides outside the gene matches: 3. The length of the CDR3 is 13 residues. The DNA of the CDR3 is TGCAGTGCTAGAGGGACAGGGCGGGAGACCCAGTACTTC. Protein sequence: CSARGTGRETQYF.

This clonotype was picked up a small number of times. The J gene is TRBJ1-2, the V gene TRBV5-6, with D perhaps TRBD1 (5 bases). Germline CDR1 is SGHDT and CDR2 is YYEEEE. The CDR3 covers 12 residues. V was shortened by 4 bases and J by 5 bases, with 9 bases between the two germline ends. CDR3 DNA: TGTGCCAGCAGCGAAGGGGAATATGGCTACACCTTC. Translating gives CASSEGEYGYTF.

This clonotype was seen a few times. The chain is built from TRBV2 and TRBJ1-2; D is unresolved. The CDR3 has 14 residues. Germline V gives CDR1 SNHLY, CDR2 FYNNEI. V was clipped by 1 base and J by 3 bases, with 9 bases between them. CDR3 protein: CASSEEMVYYGYTF. The CDR3 DNA follows: TGTGCCAGCAGTGAAGAAATGGTTTACTATGGCTACACCTTC.

The chain couples TRBV18 to TRBJ2-2; 8 positions agree with TRBD2. This CDR3 spans 14 amino acids. Germline trimming cut 3 bases from V and 5 bases from J; bases unmatched to any gene: 2. Germline V gene sequence: CDR1 KGHSH, CDR2 LQKENI. CDR3 region: CASSPGLVTGELFF. The CDR3, as DNA: TGTGCCAGCTCACCGGGACTAGTTACCGGGGAGCTGTTTTTT.

V usage is TRBV2 and J usage is TRBJ1-3, with a possible D match to TRBD1 (5 bases). The CDR3 is 15 amino acids. Germline loops: CDR1 SNHLY, CDR2 FYNNEI. V was trimmed by 6 bases and J by 0 bases, leaving 12 bases between them. The CDR3 is CASREQEISGNTIYF. The CDR3 nucleotides are TGTGCCAGCAGGGAACAGGAGATCTCTGGAAACACCATATATTTT.

V is TRBV11-3 and J is TRBJ2-7; either TRBD1 or TRBD2 may supply D (7 bases each). CDR3 length: 15 residues. From germline, CDR1 is SGHNT and CDR2 YENEEA. The ends were cut back, 3 bases at V and 3 bases at J, with 15 bases in the middle. The CDR3 DNA is TGTGCCAGCAGCTTTGGGGGAGGGACAGACTACGAGCAGTACTTC. Translating it yields CASSFGGGTDYEQYF.